This T cell receptor beta chain was identified during a study of OX40 agonist ivuxolimab in advanced cancers. Profiling relied on immunoSEQ multiplex PCR, and the TCRdb table lists in-frame clones only, not all of them. The data show 45,000 to 65,000 clones, over 80% seen once. V gave up 0 bases and J gave up 4 bases; unmatched junction bases: 9. CDR1 is SGDLS and CDR2 is YYNGEE in the germline V gene. The CDR3 is made up of 18 amino acids. The sample in question was CD4+ or CD8+ T cells sorted from blood, obtained in a trial of the OX40 agonist ivuxolimab. The chain joins TRBV9 to TRBJ2-2; 10 bases agree with TRBD2. The sequence derives from an adult with an advanced solid tumor such as melanoma, head and neck, liver or kidney cancer. The CDR3 DNA reads TGTGCCAGCAGCGTAGTAGCCTCCACTAGCGGGGTCACCGGGGAGCTGTTTTTT. Residues: CASSVVASTSGVTGELFF.